This record looks at one TCR beta chain sequence and its context. This sample was taken from a study of cytomegalovirus exposure and HLA in healthy donors. CDR3 length: 15 residues. The ends lost 1 base at V and 5 bases at J; junction bases unmatched: 7. Germline CDR1 is LGHNA and CDR2 is YSLEER. The data were produced by immunoSEQ multiplex PCR, yet TCRdb's version contains in-frame clones alone and is incomplete. The sample holds about 150,000 clones, roughly 90% seen once. The chain uses TRBV4-3 and TRBJ2-5, with 7 bases fitting TRBD2. The source material was PBMCs. The origin of this receptor is a man younger than 35 in good health and CMV-seropositive. CDR3 protein: CASSQGGLGGETQYF. The CDR3 bases are TGCGCCAGCAGCCAAGGTGGACTAGGCGGGGAGACCCAGTACTTC.